This T cell receptor (beta chain) was sequenced in a study of control samples from healthy donors and cancer patients. This clone was seen a few times. Per the germline V gene, CDR1 is LNHDA and CDR2 is SQIVND (reference sequence). CDR3 size: 13 residues. Trimming took 5 bases from V and 7 from J; bases not matched to a gene: 5. Using immunoSEQ multiplex PCR, the repertoire was profiled, and TCRdb retains in-frame clones only, with some absent. The repertoire has approximately 130,000 clones, roughly 87% of them found once; the top ten carry around 8.7%. Sequencing input: blood. The rearrangement uses TRBV19 and TRBJ1-5; 7 positions agree with TRBD1. This TCR was recovered from a man aged 35 to 55 in good health. CDR3 sequence reads: CASSPQGNQPQHF. For the CDR3, the DNA is TGTGCCAGTAGTCCACAGGGGAACCAGCCCCAGCATTTT. The entire variable domain, with the rest obtained from reference TRBV19 and TRBJ1-5, is as follows: DGGITQSPKYLFRKEGQNVTLSCEQNLNHDAMYWYRQDPGQGLRLIYYSQIVNDFQKGDIAEGYSVSREKKESFPLTVTSAQKNPTAFYLCASSPQGNQPQHFGDGTRLSIL.